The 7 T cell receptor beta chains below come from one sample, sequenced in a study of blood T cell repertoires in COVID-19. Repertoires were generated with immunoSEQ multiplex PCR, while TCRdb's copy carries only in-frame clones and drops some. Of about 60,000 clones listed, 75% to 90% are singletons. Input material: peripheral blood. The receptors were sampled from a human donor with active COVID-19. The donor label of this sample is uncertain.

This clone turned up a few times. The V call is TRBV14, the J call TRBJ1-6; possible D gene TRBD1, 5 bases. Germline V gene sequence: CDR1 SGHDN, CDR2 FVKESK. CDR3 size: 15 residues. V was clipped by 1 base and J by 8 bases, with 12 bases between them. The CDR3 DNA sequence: TGTGCCAGCAGCCAAGTCAGGGCTCCGGATTCACCCCTCCACTTT. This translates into CASSQVRAPDSPLHF.

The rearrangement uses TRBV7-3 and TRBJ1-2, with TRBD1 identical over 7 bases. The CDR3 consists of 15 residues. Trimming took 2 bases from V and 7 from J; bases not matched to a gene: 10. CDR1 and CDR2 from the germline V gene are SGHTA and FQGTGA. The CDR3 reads CASSLEGARVGGYTF. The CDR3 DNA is TGTGCCAGCAGCTTAGAGGGGGCGAGAGTAGGTGGCTACACCTTC.

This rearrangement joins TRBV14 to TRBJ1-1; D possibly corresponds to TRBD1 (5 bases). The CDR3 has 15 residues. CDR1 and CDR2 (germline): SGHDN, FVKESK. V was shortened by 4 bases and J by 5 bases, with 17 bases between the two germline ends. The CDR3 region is CASSPRRRGGTEAFF. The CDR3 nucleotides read TGTGCCAGCAGCCCCCGCCGTCGGGGGGGAACTGAAGCTTTCTTT.

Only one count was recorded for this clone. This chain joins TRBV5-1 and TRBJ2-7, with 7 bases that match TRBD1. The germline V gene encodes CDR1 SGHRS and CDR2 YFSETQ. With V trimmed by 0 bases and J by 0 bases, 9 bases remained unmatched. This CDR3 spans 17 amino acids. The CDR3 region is CASSLAIQGLGSYEQYF. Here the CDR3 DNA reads TGCGCCAGCAGCTTGGCCATACAGGGGCTAGGCTCCTACGAGCAGTACTTC.

In nucleotides, the CDR3 is TGTGCCAGTAGTATCGGGGAGGGGAACACTGAAGCTTTCTTT. This gives the protein CASSIGEGNTEAFF. The chain is built from TRBV19 and TRBJ1-1; D gene unclear. With 3 bases removed from V and 1 base from J, the gap between germline ends came to 9 bases. The CDR3 has 14 amino acids. The germline gives CDR1 LNHDA, CDR2 SQIVND (reference sequence).

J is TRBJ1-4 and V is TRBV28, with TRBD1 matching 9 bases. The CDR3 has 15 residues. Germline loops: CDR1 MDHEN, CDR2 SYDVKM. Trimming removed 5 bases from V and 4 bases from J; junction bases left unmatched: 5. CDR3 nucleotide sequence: TGTGCCAGCAGTACGACAGGGGGAGATAATGAAAAACTGTTTTTT. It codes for CASSTTGGDNEKLFF.

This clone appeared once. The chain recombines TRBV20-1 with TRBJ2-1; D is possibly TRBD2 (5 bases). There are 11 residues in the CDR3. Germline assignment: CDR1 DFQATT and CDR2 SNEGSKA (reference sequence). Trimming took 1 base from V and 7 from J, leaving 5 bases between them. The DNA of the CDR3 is TGCAGTGCTAGAGTAGCGAATGAGCAGTTCTTC. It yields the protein CSARVANEQFF.